The 19 T cell receptor beta chains below were found in one sample sequenced in a study of graft-versus-host responses after intestinal transplantation. The repertoire was sequenced with immunoSEQ multiplex PCR; TCRdb's copy has only in-frame clones and lacks some. The data hold 80,000 to 95,000 clones, with about 93% observed a single time. The antigens for these receptors are not known. Specimen: unstimulated CD8+ T cells sorted from spleen or lymph node cells, collected before intestinal transplant. Every receptor here comes from a human donor who received an intestinal transplant.

The chain employs TRBV11-2 and TRBJ1-1; possibly TRBD1 for D (5 bases). Looked up from germline, CDR1 is SGHAT and CDR2 is FQNNGV. Between the trimmed V and J ends, which lost 4 bases and 5 bases, there was a span of 11 bases. The CDR3 covers 13 residues. CDR3 DNA sequence: TGTGCCAGCAGCTCCAATCCAGGGACTGAAGCTTTCTTT. Its protein is CASSSNPGTEAFF.

V is TRBV19 and J is TRBJ2-1, with TRBD1 matching over 9 bases. J was trimmed by 8 bases and V by 11 bases; bases with no gene match: 10. There are 13 residues in the CDR3. CDR1 and CDR2 from the germline V gene are LNHDA and SQIVND (reference sequence). Here the CDR3 reads CAGSRTGVDEQFF. CDR3 nucleotides: TGTGCCGGATCCCGGACAGGGGTAGATGAGCAGTTCTTC.

The rearrangement links TRBV11-2 to TRBJ2-7, with D possibly being TRBD1 (5 bases). Germline CDR1 SGHAT, CDR2 FQNNGV. This CDR3 is 13 amino acids long. The ends were cut back, 7 bases at V and 3 bases at J, with 13 bases in the middle. The CDR3 DNA is TGTGCCAGCACCTGGGGCACAGTCTACGAGCAGTACTTC. As protein: CASTWGTVYEQYF.

In this sample, this clone turned up once. The chain has TRBV30 and TRBJ1-1; D is ambiguous. V was clipped by 0 bases and J by 0 bases, with 2 bases between them. CDR1 is GTSNPN and CDR2 is SVGIG in the germline V gene (reference sequence). The CDR3 is 12 amino acids. The CDR3 DNA follows: TGTGCCTGGAGTGTCATGAACACTGAAGCTTTCTTT. Amino acid sequence: CAWSVMNTEAFF. Together with reference TRBV30 and TRBJ1-1, the CDR3 gives the full variable domain: SQTIHQWPATLVQPVGSPLSLECTVEGTSNPNLYWYRQAAGRGLQLLFYSVGIGQISSEVPQNLSASRPQDRQFILSSKKLLLSDSGFYLCAWSVMNTEAFFGQGTRLTVV.

The V gene is TRBV30, the J gene TRBJ2-5; TRBD2 agrees at 10 bases. This CDR3 spans 13 amino acids. The trim removed 3 bases at V and 2 bases at J, leaving 0 bases unmatched. CDR1 is GTSNPN and CDR2 is SVGIG in the germline V gene (reference sequence). The CDR3 reads CAWRTSGQETQYF. In DNA, the CDR3 is TGTGCCTGGAGGACTAGCGGGCAAGAGACCCAGTACTTC.

This chain joins TRBV21-1 and TRBJ1-1. TRBV21-1 is a pseudogene locus. The CDR3 is 13 amino acids. Here the CDR3 reads CASSMRRNTEAFF. The DNA for the CDR3 is TGTGCCAGCAGCATGCGGAGGAACACTGAAGCTTTCTTT.

This clone was observed once. The chain employs TRBV6-5 and TRBJ2-1, with 7 bases aligning to TRBD1. J gave up 8 bases and V 11 bases, and 9 bases lay outside the gene matches. Germline V gene data show CDR1 as MNHEY and CDR2 as SVGAGI. This CDR3 comprises 12 residues. As DNA, the CDR3 is TGTGCCGTCGCGAGGGGGCGGGATGAGCAGTTCTTC. Amino acids: CAVARGRDEQFF.

The CDR3 region has the DNA TGCGCCAGCAGCCCGCAACGGGGGGGCCTCTTTGAGCAGTACTTC. Amino acids: CASSPQRGGLFEQYF. The V gene is TRBV4-3, the J gene TRBJ2-7; 8 bases are shared with TRBD2. This CDR3 region has 15 residues. After removal of 4 bases from V and 7 bases from J, the junction contained 12 bases not matched to a gene. CDR1 and CDR2 (germline): LGHNA, YSLEER.

DNA of the CDR3: TGTGCCAGCAGTTTCCAACAGGGCGGGGGCACTGAAGCTTTCTTT. It encodes CASSFQQGGGTEAFF. The chain carries TRBV6-1 and TRBJ1-1, with TRBD1 as a possible D gene (6 bases). This CDR3 has 15 residues. The V gene lost 5 bases and the J gene lost 4 bases, with 17 bases spanning the gap. Germline-derived CDR1 and CDR2 are MNHNS and SASEGT.

This chain uses TRBV4-3 with TRBJ2-7, with TRBD1 as a possible D gene (6 bases). This CDR3 is built from 15 residues. The ends were cut back, 1 base at V and 4 bases at J, with 14 bases in the middle. CDR1 is LGHNA and CDR2 is YSLEER in the germline V gene. The CDR3 region is CASSQALDSPYEQYF. CDR3 bases: TGCGCCAGCAGCCAAGCTTTGGACAGCCCTTACGAGCAGTACTTC.

The rearrangement joins TRBV6-1 to TRBJ1-2; D is possibly TRBD1 (5 bases). The CDR3 runs 16 residues. The V gene lost 0 bases and the J gene lost 5 bases, with 16 bases spanning the gap. CDR1 and CDR2 from the germline V gene are MNHNS and SASEGT. CDR3 coding DNA: TGTGCCAGCAGTGAAGCCCCAGGGCTAGATTGGTATGGCTACACCTTC. It codes for CASSEAPGLDWYGYTF.

CDR3 in amino acids: CASSEPRIEVGPSATQYF. CDR3 sequence (DNA): TGTGCCAGCAGTGAACCTAGGATCGAGGTAGGACCTAGCGCGACCCAGTACTTC. The chain carries TRBV2 and TRBJ2-5; the D gene is possibly TRBD2 (6 bases). The CDR3 covers 18 residues. The V gene's germline CDR1 is SNHLY and CDR2 FYNNEI. V was shortened by 2 bases and J by 7 bases, with 26 bases between the two germline ends.

The chain links TRBV9 to TRBJ1-1, with D uncertain. The CDR3 covers 13 residues. The V end lost 4 bases, the J end lost 2 bases, and 9 bases lay between the germline ends. Germline V gives CDR1 SGDLS, CDR2 YYNGEE. CDR3 sequence: CASSPPVNTEAFF. In nucleotides, the CDR3 is TGTGCCAGCAGCCCACCGGTTAACACTGAAGCTTTCTTT.

The rearrangement links TRBV5-8 to TRBJ1-5, with D possibly TRBD1 on 6 matching bases. Germline values: CDR1 SGHTS, CDR2 YDEGEE. The CDR3 is made up of 15 amino acids. Between the trimmed V and J ends, which lost 4 bases and 4 bases, there was a span of 15 bases. Here the CDR3 reads CASSVVGHSNQPQHF. The CDR3 DNA reads as TGTGCCAGCAGCGTGGTGGGACACAGTAATCAGCCCCAGCATTTT.

The CDR3 loop is CASTPVGQWGTDTQYF. The CDR3 bases are TGTGCCAGCACTCCGGTAGGACAATGGGGCACAGATACGCAGTATTTT. The rearrangement joins TRBV2 to TRBJ2-3; a possible D gene is TRBD1 (5 bases). Germline CDR1 SNHLY, CDR2 FYNNEI. The CDR3 spans 16 residues. V was shortened by 7 bases and J by 1 base, with 18 bases between the two germline ends. The full variable domain, completed using reference TRBV2 and TRBJ2-3, is EPEVTQTPSHQVTQMGQEVILRCVPISNHLYFYWYRQILGQKVEFLVSFYNNEISEKSEIFDDQFSVERPDGSNFTLKIRSTKLEDSAMYFCASTPVGQWGTDTQYFGPGTRLTVL.

This clone has a single count. This chain connects TRBV4-3 to TRBJ2-7; D is ambiguous. This CDR3 is 14 amino acids long. Deletions cut 0 bases from V and 1 base from J, with 7 bases between. Germline CDR1 is LGHNA and CDR2 is YSLEER. The CDR3 loop is CASSQEGQSYEQYF. CDR3 DNA sequence: TGCGCCAGCAGCCAAGAGGGCCAGTCCTACGAGCAGTACTTC.

J is TRBJ2-3 and V is TRBV9, with TRBD2 identical over 8 bases. Germline CDR1 reads SGDLS; CDR2 reads YYNGEE. The length of the CDR3 is 14 residues. V lost 3 bases and J lost 6; bases outside the gene matches: 6. The CDR3 region has the DNA TGTGCCAGCAGCGCCAGCGGGGGCAGGGATACGCAGTATTTT. Amino acid sequence: CASSASGGRDTQYF.

The chain has TRBV4-1 and TRBJ1-1, with D possibly matching TRBD1 (6 bases). This CDR3 comprises 17 residues. Trimming removed 2 bases from V and 3 bases from J, with 19 bases in between. Germline CDR1 MGHRA, CDR2 YSYEKL. The CDR3 loop is CASSQPTGNLGDTEAFF. DNA of the CDR3: TGCGCCAGCAGCCAACCGACAGGAAACCTCGGGGACACTGAAGCTTTCTTT.

The V call is TRBV7-2, the J call TRBJ2-7; tentatively, D is TRBD1 (6 bases). The V gene lost 1 base and the J gene lost 0 bases, with 10 bases spanning the gap. CDR1 and CDR2 from the germline V gene are SGHTA and FQGNSA. The CDR3 contains 15 residues. For the CDR3, the DNA is TGTGCCAGCAGCTTAGGTGGACAGAACTCCTACGAGCAGTACTTC. Translation: CASSLGGQNSYEQYF.